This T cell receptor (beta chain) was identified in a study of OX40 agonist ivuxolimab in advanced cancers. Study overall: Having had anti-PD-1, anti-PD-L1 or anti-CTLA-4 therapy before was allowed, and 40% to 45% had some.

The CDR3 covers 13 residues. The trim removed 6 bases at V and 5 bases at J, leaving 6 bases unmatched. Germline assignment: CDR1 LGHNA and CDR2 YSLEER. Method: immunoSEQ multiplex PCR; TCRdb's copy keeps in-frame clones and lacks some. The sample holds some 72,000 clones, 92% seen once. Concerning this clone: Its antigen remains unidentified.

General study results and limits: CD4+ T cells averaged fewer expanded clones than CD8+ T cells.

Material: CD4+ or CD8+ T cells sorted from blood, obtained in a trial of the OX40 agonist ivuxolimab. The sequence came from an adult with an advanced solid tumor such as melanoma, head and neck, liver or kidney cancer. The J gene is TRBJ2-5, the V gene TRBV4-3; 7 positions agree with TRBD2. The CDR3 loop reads CASSGGSRETQYF. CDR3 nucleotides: TGCGCCAGCAGTGGCGGGAGTAGGGAGACCCAGTACTTC.